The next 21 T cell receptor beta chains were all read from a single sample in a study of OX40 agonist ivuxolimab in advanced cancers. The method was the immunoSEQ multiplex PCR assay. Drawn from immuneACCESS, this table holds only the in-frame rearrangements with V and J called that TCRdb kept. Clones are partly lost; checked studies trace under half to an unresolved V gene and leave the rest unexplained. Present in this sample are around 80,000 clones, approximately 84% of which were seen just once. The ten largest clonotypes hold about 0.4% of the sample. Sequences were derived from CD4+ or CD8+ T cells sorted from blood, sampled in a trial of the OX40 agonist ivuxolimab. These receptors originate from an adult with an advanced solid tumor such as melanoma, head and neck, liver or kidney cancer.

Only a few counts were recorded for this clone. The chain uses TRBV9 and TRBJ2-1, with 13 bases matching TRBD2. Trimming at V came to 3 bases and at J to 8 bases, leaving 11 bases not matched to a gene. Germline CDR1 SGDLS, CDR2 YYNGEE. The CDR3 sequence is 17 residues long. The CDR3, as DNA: TGTGCCAGCAGCGACCGGACTAGCGGGGGAGCCCTCGATGAGCAGTTCTTC. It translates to CASSDRTSGGALDEQFF.

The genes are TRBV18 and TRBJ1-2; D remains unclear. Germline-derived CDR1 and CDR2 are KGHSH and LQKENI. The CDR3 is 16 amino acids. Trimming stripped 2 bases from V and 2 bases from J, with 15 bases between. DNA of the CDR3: TGTGCCAGCTCACCAGCAGCAGGCAGCTTAAACTATGGCTACACCTTC. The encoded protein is CASSPAAGSLNYGYTF.

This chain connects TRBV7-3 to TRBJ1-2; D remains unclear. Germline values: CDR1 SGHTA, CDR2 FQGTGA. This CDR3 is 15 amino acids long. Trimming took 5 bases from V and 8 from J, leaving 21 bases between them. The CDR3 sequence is CASSMDGRATGGYTF. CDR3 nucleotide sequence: TGTGCCAGCAGCATGGACGGCCGGGCCACGGGAGGCTACACCTTC.

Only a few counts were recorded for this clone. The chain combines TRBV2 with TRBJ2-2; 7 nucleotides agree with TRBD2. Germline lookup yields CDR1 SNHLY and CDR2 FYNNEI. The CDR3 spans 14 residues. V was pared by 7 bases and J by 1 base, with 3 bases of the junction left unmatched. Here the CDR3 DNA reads TGTGCCAGCAAGGAGCGGGAGAACACCGGGGAGCTGTTTTTT. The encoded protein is CASKERENTGELFF.

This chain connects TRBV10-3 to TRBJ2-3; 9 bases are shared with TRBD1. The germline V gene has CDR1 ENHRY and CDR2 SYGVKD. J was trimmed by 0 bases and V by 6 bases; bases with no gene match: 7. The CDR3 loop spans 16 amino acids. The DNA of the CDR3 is TGTGCCATCAGACGGGGACAGGGCCAAAGCACAGATACGCAGTATTTT. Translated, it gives CAIRRGQGQSTDTQYF.

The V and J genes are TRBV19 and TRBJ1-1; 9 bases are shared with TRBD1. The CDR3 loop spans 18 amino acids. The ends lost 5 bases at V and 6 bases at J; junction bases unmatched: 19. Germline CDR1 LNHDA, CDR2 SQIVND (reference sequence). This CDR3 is CASSQRRTGVLEGAEAFF. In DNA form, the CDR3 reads TGTGCCAGTAGTCAACGAAGGACAGGGGTCCTCGAAGGAGCTGAAGCTTTCTTT.

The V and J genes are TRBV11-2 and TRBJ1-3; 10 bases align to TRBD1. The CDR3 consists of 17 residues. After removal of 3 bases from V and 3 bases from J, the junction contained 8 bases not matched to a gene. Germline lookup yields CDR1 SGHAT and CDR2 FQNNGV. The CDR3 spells CASSFDRGQTYGNTIYF. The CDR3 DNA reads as TGTGCCAGCAGCTTCGACAGGGGGCAAACTTATGGAAACACCATATATTTT.

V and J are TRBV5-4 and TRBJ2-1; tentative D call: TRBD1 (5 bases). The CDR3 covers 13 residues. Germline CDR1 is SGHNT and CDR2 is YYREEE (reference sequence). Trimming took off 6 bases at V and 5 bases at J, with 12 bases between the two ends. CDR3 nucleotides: TGTGCCAGCATTGGGATGGGGCACAATGAGCAGTTCTTC. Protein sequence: CASIGMGHNEQFF.

As DNA, the CDR3 is TGTGCCAGCAGCCGGGGGCAAAACTACGAGCAGTACGTC. Translating it yields CASSRGQNYEQYV. This chain joins TRBV6-1 and TRBJ2-7; D is possibly TRBD1 or TRBD2 (6 bases each). V lost 6 bases and J lost 3, with 12 bases in between. CDR1 and CDR2 (germline): MNHNS, SASEGT. This CDR3 spans 13 amino acids.

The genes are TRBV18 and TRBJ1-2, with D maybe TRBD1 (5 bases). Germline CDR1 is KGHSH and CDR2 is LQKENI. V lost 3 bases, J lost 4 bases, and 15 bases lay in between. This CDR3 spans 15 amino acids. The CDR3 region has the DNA TGTGCCAGCTCACCCGGGACTGAGTTCCTCTATGGCTACACCTTC. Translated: CASSPGTEFLYGYTF.

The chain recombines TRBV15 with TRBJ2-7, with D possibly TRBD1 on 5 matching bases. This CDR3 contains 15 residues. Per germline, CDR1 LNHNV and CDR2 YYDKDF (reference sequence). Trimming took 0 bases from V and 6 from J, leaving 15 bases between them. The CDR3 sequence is CATSRDYRRSVEQYF. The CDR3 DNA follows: TGTGCCACCAGCAGAGATTACAGGCGGTCTGTCGAGCAGTACTTC. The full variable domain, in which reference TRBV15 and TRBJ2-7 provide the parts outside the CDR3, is DAMVIQNPRYQVTQFGKPVTLSCSQTLNHNVMYWYQQKSSQAPKLLFHYYDKDFNNEADTPDNFQSRRPNTSFCFLDIRSPGLGDTAMYLCATSRDYRRSVEQYFGPGTRLTVT.

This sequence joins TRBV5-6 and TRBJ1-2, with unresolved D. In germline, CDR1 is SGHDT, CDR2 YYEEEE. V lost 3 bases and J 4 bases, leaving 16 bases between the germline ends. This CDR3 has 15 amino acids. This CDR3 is CASSSLGGRSYGYTF. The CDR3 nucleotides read TGTGCCAGCAGCTCTCTAGGTGGTCGGAGCTATGGCTACACCTTC. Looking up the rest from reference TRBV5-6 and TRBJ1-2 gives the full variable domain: DAGVTQSPTHLIKTRGQQVTLRCSPKSGHDTVSWYQQALGQGPQFIFQYYEEEERQRGNFPDRFSGHQFPNYSSELNVNALLLGDSALYLCASSSLGGRSYGYTFGSGTRLTVV.

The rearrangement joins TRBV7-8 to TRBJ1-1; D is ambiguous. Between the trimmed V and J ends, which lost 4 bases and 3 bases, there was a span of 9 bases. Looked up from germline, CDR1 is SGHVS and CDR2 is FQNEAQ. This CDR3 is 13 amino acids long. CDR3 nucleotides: TGTGCCAGCAGCTCGCGGAGGGACACTGAAGCTTTCTTT. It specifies CASSSRRDTEAFF.

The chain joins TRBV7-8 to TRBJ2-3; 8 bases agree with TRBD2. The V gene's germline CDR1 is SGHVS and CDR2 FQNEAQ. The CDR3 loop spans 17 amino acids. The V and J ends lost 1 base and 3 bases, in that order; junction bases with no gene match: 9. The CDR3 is CASSLVGRGARTDTQYF. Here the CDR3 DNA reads TGTGCCAGCAGCTTAGTGGGGCGGGGGGCGCGGACAGATACGCAGTATTTT.

CDR3 in amino acids: CASRGTVNTEAFF. The CDR3 DNA reads TGCGCCAGCAGGGGGACCGTGAACACTGAAGCTTTCTTT. The chain has TRBV5-1 and TRBJ1-1; possible D gene TRBD1, 5 bases. Per the germline V gene, CDR1 is SGHRS and CDR2 is YFSETQ. V gave up 5 bases and J gave up 0 bases, with 8 bases separating them. This CDR3 has 13 residues.

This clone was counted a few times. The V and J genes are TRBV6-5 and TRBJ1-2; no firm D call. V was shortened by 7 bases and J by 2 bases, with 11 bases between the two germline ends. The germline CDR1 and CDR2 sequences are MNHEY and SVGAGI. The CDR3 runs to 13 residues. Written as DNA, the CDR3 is TGTGCCAGCACCTTGGACGGGAACTATGGCTACACCTTC. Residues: CASTLDGNYGYTF.

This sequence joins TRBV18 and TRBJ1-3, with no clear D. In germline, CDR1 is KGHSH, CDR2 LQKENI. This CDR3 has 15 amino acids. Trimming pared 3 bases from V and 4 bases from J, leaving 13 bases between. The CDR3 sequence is CASSPERLWGNTIYF. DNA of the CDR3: TGTGCCAGCTCACCTGAAAGGCTATGGGGAAACACCATATATTTT. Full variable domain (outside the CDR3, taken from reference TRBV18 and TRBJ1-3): NAGVMQNPRHLVRRRGQEARLRCSPMKGHSHVYWYRQLPEEGLKFMVYLQKENIIDESGMPKERFSAEFPKEGPSILRIQQVVRGDSAAYFCASSPERLWGNTIYFGEGSWLTVV.

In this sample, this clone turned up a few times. The CDR3 region is CASSLGGPQPQHF. The CDR3 DNA reads as TGTGCCAGCAGCTTAGGGGGTCCTCAGCCCCAGCATTTT. The chain is built from TRBV7-2 and TRBJ1-5; no clear D. Per germline, CDR1 SGHTA and CDR2 FQGNSA. This CDR3 comprises 13 residues. With 1 base removed from V and 6 bases from J, the gap between germline ends came to 7 bases. The entire variable domain, with the rest obtained from reference TRBV7-2 and TRBJ1-5, is as follows: GAGVSQSPSNKVTEKGKDVELRCDPISGHTALYWYRQSLGQGLEFLIYFQGNSAPDKSGLPSDRFSAERTGGSVSTLTIQRTQQEDSAVYLCASSLGGPQPQHFGDGTRLSIL.

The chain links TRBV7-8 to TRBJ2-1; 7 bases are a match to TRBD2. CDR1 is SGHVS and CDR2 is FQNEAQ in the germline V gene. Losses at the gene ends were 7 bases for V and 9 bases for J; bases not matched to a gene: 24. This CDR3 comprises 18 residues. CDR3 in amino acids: CASTKTVPTISSGGEQFF. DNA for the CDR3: TGTGCCAGCACCAAAACGGTCCCTACTATATCTTCGGGGGGTGAGCAGTTCTTC.

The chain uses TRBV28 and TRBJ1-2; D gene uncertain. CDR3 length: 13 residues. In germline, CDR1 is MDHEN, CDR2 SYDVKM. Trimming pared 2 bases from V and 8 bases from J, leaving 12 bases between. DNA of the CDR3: TGTGCCAGCAGTTTACCGGGTTTTCGAGGCTACACCTTC. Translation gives CASSLPGFRGYTF.

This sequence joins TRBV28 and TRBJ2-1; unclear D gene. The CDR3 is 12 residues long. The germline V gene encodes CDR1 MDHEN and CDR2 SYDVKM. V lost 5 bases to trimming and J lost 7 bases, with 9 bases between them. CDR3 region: CASSLSRNEQFF. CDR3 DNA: TGTGCCAGCAGTCTCTCTAGAAATGAGCAGTTCTTC. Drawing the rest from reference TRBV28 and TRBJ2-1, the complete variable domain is DVKVTQSSRYLVKRTGEKVFLECVQDMDHENMFWYRQDPGLGLRLIYFSYDVKMKEKGDIPEGYSVSREKKERFSLILESASTNQTSMYLCASSLSRNEQFFGPGTRLTVL.